This passage covers 7 T cell receptor beta chains from one sample sequenced in a study of T cell responses to AZD1222 COVID-19 vaccine (dated by TCRdb to about 2021). The library was generated by the immunoSEQ multiplex PCR assay. In TCRdb, the immuneACCESS table is reduced to in-frame sequences with V and J assigned. These tables do not hold every clone; where another copy was compared, an unresolved V gene accounts for under half, and the others remain unexplained. This sample lists approximately 150,000 clones; about 93% were detected once. The biggest ten clones account for around 3.1% of the sample. The time point label of this sample denotes: about 28 days (+/-7) after the second vaccine dose. This specimen was peripheral blood, taken 28 days after the second AZD1222 dose. The receptors shown here come from an adult who received the AZD1222 COVID-19 vaccine.

The chain joins TRBV7-9 to TRBJ2-5; a possible D gene is TRBD2 (6 bases). V lost 4 bases to trimming and J lost 4 bases, with 13 bases between them. The CDR3 is made up of 14 amino acids. Germline CDR1 SEHNR, CDR2 FQNEAQ (reference sequence). The CDR3 spells CASSSSGALETQYF. CDR3 coding DNA: TGTGCCAGCAGCTCGTCGGGAGCTTTAGAGACCCAGTACTTC. The full variable domain, its missing parts supplied by reference TRBV7-9 and TRBJ2-5, is DTGVSQNPRHKITKRGQNVTFRCDPISEHNRLYWYRQTLGQGPEFLTYFQNEAQLEKSRLLSDRFSAERPKGSFSTLEIQRTEQGDSAMYLCASSSSGALETQYFGPGTRLLVL.

The J gene is TRBJ2-7, the V gene TRBV28, with D perhaps TRBD1 (6 bases). This CDR3 spans 17 amino acids. Germline assignment: CDR1 MDHEN and CDR2 SYDVKM. Trimming shortened V by 2 bases and J by 2 bases, and 19 bases separated the two germline ends. The CDR3 DNA is TGTGCCAGCAGTTTAGGGGGCGACAGACTCCAACCCTACGAGCAGTACTTC. Its translation is CASSLGGDRLQPYEQYF.

V and J are TRBV2 and TRBJ1-1; tentative D call: TRBD1 (5 bases). This CDR3 region has 13 residues. Trimming took 10 bases from V and 6 from J, leaving 18 bases between them. Germline CDR1 reads SNHLY; CDR2 reads FYNNEI. The CDR3 nucleotides read TGTGCCATACGGGGCGATATGGGGTCTGAAGCTTTCTTT. It specifies CAIRGDMGSEAFF.

The chain recombines TRBV2 with TRBJ1-1; D perhaps matches TRBD1 (5 bases). CDR1 and CDR2 (germline): SNHLY, FYNNEI. Trimming left V 2 bases short and J 5 bases short, with 15 bases between. This CDR3 spans 15 amino acids. CDR3 region: CASSEYPGTVTEAFF. As DNA, the CDR3 is TGTGCCAGCAGTGAATATCCAGGGACGGTAACTGAAGCTTTCTTT.

In regard to this clone: At one end the junction does not follow the germline gene, possibly because of a read error. The chain combines TRBV7-8 with TRBJ2-1, with 15 bases fitting TRBD2. The CDR3 loop spans 19 amino acids. Germline CDR1 and CDR2: SGHVS and FQNEAQ. The CDR3, as DNA: TGTGTCAGCAGCTTAGACCGGACTAGCGGGAGGGCCATGTACAATGAGCAGTTCTTC. This gives the protein CVSSLDRTSGRAMYNEQFF.

The chain is built from TRBV7-9 and TRBJ1-4; TRBD1 agrees at 7 bases. CDR3 length equals 17 residues. In germline, CDR1 is SEHNR, CDR2 FQNEAQ (reference sequence). V lost 4 bases and J lost 2; bases outside the gene matches: 10. The CDR3 DNA is TGTGCCAGCAGCTATTTGCGACCGGGACAGACTAATGAAAAACTGTTTTTT. Its translation: CASSYLRPGQTNEKLFF.

The rearrangement uses TRBV24-1 and TRBJ2-1; 8 bases are shared with TRBD2. The CDR3 contains 17 residues. With V trimmed by 0 bases and J by 0 bases, 3 bases remained unmatched. The germline CDR1 and CDR2 sequences are KGHDR and SFDVKD. CDR3 in DNA: TGTGCCACCAGTGATTTGACTAGCGGCAACTCCTACAATGAGCAGTTCTTC. It yields the protein CATSDLTSGNSYNEQFF.